This TCR beta chain derives from a study of OX40 agonist ivuxolimab in advanced cancers. On the study more broadly: The dose-escalation cohort was around 83% male, with a mean age of 60 years, ranging roughly 20 to 80. Prior therapy, whether anti-PD-1, anti-PD-L1 or anti-CTLA-4, was allowed, and approximately 37% had some. Study-level points and caveats: With doses of 0.1-3.0 mg/kg, partial responders showed among the lowest clonal expansion.

This CDR3 region has 13 residues. Germline V gene data show CDR1 as LNHDA and CDR2 as SQIVND (reference sequence). V was pared by 8 bases and J by 2 bases, with 12 bases between. Of note for this clone: Its antigen remains unidentified.

The data were produced by immunoSEQ multiplex PCR, yet TCRdb's version contains in-frame clones alone and is incomplete. Altogether tens of thousands of clones are present, about 88% being singletons, with the ten largest covering approximately 1%. The receptor was isolated from an adult with an advanced solid tumor such as melanoma, head and neck, liver or kidney cancer. This specimen was CD4+ or CD8+ T cells sorted from blood, taken in a trial of the OX40 agonist ivuxolimab. The rearrangement joins TRBV19 to TRBJ1-2; D remains ambiguous. The CDR3 DNA reads TGTGCCAGTCGAAAACCCAGGAACTATGGCTACACCTTC. It encodes CASRKPRNYGYTF.